Listed here is a single T cell receptor (beta chain). The sample belongs to a study of blood T cell repertoires in COVID-19. The repertoire was sequenced with immunoSEQ multiplex PCR; TCRdb's copy has only in-frame clones and lacks some. The table has roughly 130,000 clones, approximately 83% seen once; the top ten hold about a tenth. This CDR3 has 14 amino acids. Germline V gene lookup returns CDR1 SEHNR and CDR2 FQNEAQ (reference sequence). The V end lost 5 bases, the J end lost 3 bases, and 13 bases lay between the germline ends. The chain uses TRBV7-9 and TRBJ1-2, with D possibly being TRBD1 (5 bases). The clonotype comes from a man aged 35-49 years with active or convalescent COVID-19. Sequencing was performed on peripheral blood. The CDR3 protein is CASSEVRGDYGYTF. CDR3 sequence (DNA): TGTGCCAGCAGCGAGGTTAGGGGCGACTATGGCTACACCTTC.